The 4 T cell receptor beta chains given below trace back to one sample, sequenced in a study of shared clonotypes between healthy human individuals. Measured with immunoSEQ multiplex PCR; TCRdb has only the in-frame clones, and not every one. The data show 2,500,000 or so clones, around 94% seen once. The specimen was naive CD4+ T cells sorted from blood. Described subset: CD45RA+ positively selected. These TCRs come from a man aged 18 to 30 in good health.

This sequence joins TRBV5-4 and TRBJ2-3, with no clear D. This CDR3 region has 12 residues. The ends were cut back, 5 bases at V and 4 bases at J, with 8 bases in the middle. CDR1 is SGHNT and CDR2 is YYREEE in the germline V gene (reference sequence). The CDR3 region has the DNA TGTGCCAGCAGAGCGCCTCCAGATACGCAGTATTTT. This encodes CASRAPPDTQYF. Drawing the rest from reference TRBV5-4 and TRBJ2-3, the complete variable domain is ETGVTQSPTHLIKTRGQQVTLRCSSQSGHNTVSWYQQALGQGPQFIFQYYREEENGRGNFPPRFSGLQFPNYSSELNVNALELDDSALYLCASRAPPDTQYFGPGTRLTVL.

The chain joins TRBV18 to TRBJ2-7; the match to TRBD2 covers 12 bases. Germline V lookup: CDR1 KGHSH, CDR2 LQKENI. The CDR3 is 15 residues long. J gave up 4 bases and V 5 bases, and 6 bases lay outside the gene matches. The CDR3 nucleotides are TGTGCCAGCTCAAAGACTAGCGGGAGCTCTTACGAGCAGTACTTC. It encodes CASSKTSGSSYEQYF.

The chain carries TRBV11-2 and TRBJ2-2; 11 bases agree with TRBD2. The ends lost 3 bases at V and 5 bases at J; junction bases unmatched: 5. Germline values: CDR1 SGHAT, CDR2 FQNNGV. There are 16 residues in the CDR3. The CDR3 DNA reads TGTGCCAGCAGCTTGCGACTAGCGGGATTAACCGGGGAGCTGTTTTTT. As protein: CASSLRLAGLTGELFF.

The CDR3 here is CSAGLGQGGEQYF. Here the CDR3 DNA reads TGCAGCGCCGGATTGGGACAGGGAGGTGAGCAGTACTTC. The chain joins TRBV29-1 to TRBJ2-7, with 9 nucleotides matching TRBD1. The V and J ends lost 7 bases and 7 bases, in that order; junction bases with no gene match: 11. CDR1 is SQVTM, CDR2 ANQGSEA, per germline. The CDR3 covers 13 residues.